The TCR beta chain described here comes from a study of ipilimumab plus nivolumab after autologous stem cell transplantation (TCRdb year 2021). For the study in its entirety: The median number of doses that trial patients received was roughly 5 for ipilimumab and 8 for nivolumab. The DLBCL cohort included primary refractory and relapsed disease, with 18-month progression-free survival of around 86% and 29% respectively. Patients with high-risk diffuse large B cell lymphoma, mature T cell lymphoma, or multiple myeloma undergoing autologous transplant were enrolled in the trial. More than 30 patients made up the trial's intent-to-treat population. Results and caveats for the whole study, not just this receptor: Combined checkpoint inhibition as post-transplant consolidation was concluded by the authors to appear tolerable. The authors stated that profiles of the T cell receptor repertoire, regulatory T cell phenotype and gut microbiota provided a biologic rationale for studying this approach further.

The germline V gene encodes CDR1 SEHNR and CDR2 FQNEAQ (reference sequence). The CDR3 spans 13 residues, from the cysteine through the phenylalanine. CDR3 DNA only is kept here, 39 bases in frame from base 1. V loses 3 bases, J loses 6 bases, and the germline ends lie 12 bases apart. Libraries were made using the immunoSEQ multiplex PCR assay. TCRdb retrieved this table from immuneACCESS and kept in-frame rearrangements only. Not all clones are present; in checked studies, unresolved V genes account for under half, and no reason is known for the remainder. In this sample the table shows some 17,000 clones, over 60% of which occur a single time. Jointly, the top ten make up 20% to 25% of the sample. Starting 14 to 28 days after the autologous transplant, patients began checkpoint therapy, which included ipilimumab at 1 mg/kg intravenously on day 1 of selected weeks. Patients received nivolumab at 3 mg/kg intravenously on day 1 of weeks 1, 4, 7, 10, and every two weeks through week 26. This Phase Ib clinical trial tested ipilimumab plus nivolumab, a combined checkpoint inhibition, as consolidation after autologous stem cell transplantation.

This clone was seen a handful of times. Its binding antigen is unknown. Base-call qualities are not available, and no considerably larger clone is one nucleotide away. The chain employs TRBV7-9 and TRBJ2-7; the D element might be TRBD1 or TRBD2, as each aligns at 5 bases. This sequence was found in a male donor with diffuse large B-cell lymphoma. This specimen was PBMCs, taken in a trial of ipilimumab plus nivolumab as post-transplant consolidation. The nucleotide sequence is given as TGTGCCAGCAGCTTCACCGAGGGGAGCGAGCAGTACTTC. Protein translation: CASSFTEGSEQYF. Here the CDR3 is joined to the reference TRBV7-9 and TRBJ2-7 genes, and the full variable domain is: DTGVSQNPRHKITKRGQNVTFRCDPISEHNRLYWYRQTLGQGPEFLTYFQNEAQLEKSRLLSDRFSAERPKGSFSTLEIQRTEQGDSAMYLCASSFTEGSEQYFGPGTRLTVT.